The 31 T cell receptor beta chains presented below share a single source sample, sequenced in a study of T cell responses to AZD1222 COVID-19 vaccine. The table came from immunoSEQ multiplex PCR; TCRdb's copy has only in-frame clones and leaves some out. The sample carries more than 150,000 clones, roughly 92% recorded once. The source material was peripheral blood, sampled 28 days after the second AZD1222 dose. The origin of the receptors is an adult who received the AZD1222 COVID-19 vaccine.

The rearrangement links TRBV9 to TRBJ2-7, with 7 bases lining up with TRBD1. Trimming cost V 4 bases and J 5 bases; bases outside gene matches: 9. Germline loops: CDR1 SGDLS, CDR2 YYNGEE. The CDR3 covers 14 residues. CDR3 region: CASSPTGRIHEQYF. DNA for the CDR3: TGTGCCAGCAGCCCGACAGGGAGAATCCACGAGCAGTACTTC.

This clone was counted a few times. The chain employs TRBV7-9 and TRBJ1-1; D not resolved. CDR1 SEHNR and CDR2 FQNEAQ come from the germline V gene (reference sequence). This CDR3 has 14 residues. The ends were cut back, 1 base at V and 8 bases at J, with 14 bases in the middle. The CDR3 sequence is CASSLVEGLWEAFF. The CDR3 DNA reads as TGTGCCAGCAGCTTAGTAGAGGGCCTATGGGAAGCTTTCTTT.

The rearrangement uses TRBV19 and TRBJ1-2; 7 bases are a match to TRBD1. The germline V gene encodes CDR1 LNHDA and CDR2 SQIVND (reference sequence). V was pared by 5 bases and J by 4 bases, with 7 bases of the junction left unmatched. The CDR3 has 14 residues. The CDR3 spells CASSPQGKGYGYTF. CDR3 DNA sequence: TGTGCCAGTAGTCCACAGGGGAAAGGCTATGGCTACACCTTC.

V and J are TRBV19 and TRBJ1-2; 7 positions agree with TRBD1. The V segment lost 7 bases and the J segment 0 bases; nucleotides outside the gene matches: 5. Germline values: CDR1 LNHDA, CDR2 SQIVND (reference sequence). CDR3 length equals 14 residues. CDR3 DNA sequence: TGTGCCAGTACACTCCAGGGGGCTAACTATGGCTACACCTTC. Amino acids: CASTLQGANYGYTF.

This rearrangement joins TRBV7-8 to TRBJ2-5, with 9 bases identical to TRBD1. J lost 5 bases, V lost 6 bases, and 13 bases had no gene match. This CDR3 is built from 16 residues. Germline V gene lookup returns CDR1 SGHVS and CDR2 FQNEAQ. The DNA of the CDR3 is TGTGCCAGCAGTCGCAACACAGGGGGCAGGGGTGAGACCCAGTACTTC. This codes for CASSRNTGGRGETQYF.

The V gene is TRBV30, the J gene TRBJ2-1, with 9 bases fitting TRBD2. CDR1 is GTSNPN and CDR2 is SVGIG in the germline V gene (reference sequence). V shed 2 bases and J 8 bases; nucleotides not matched to a gene: 13. The CDR3 is 16 amino acids. The CDR3: CAWSLRQREVGDEQFF. Here the CDR3 DNA reads TGTGCCTGGAGTTTGCGACAGCGGGAGGTTGGGGATGAGCAGTTCTTC.

In this sample, this clone turned up once. This chain uses TRBV29-1 with TRBJ2-2; 7 positions match TRBD2. Trimming at V came to 4 bases and at J to 7 bases, leaving 9 bases not matched to a gene. The CDR3 consists of 14 residues. The germline V gene encodes CDR1 SQVTM and CDR2 ANQGSEA. In DNA, the CDR3 is TGCAGCGTTGCTATCGGGAGGACCGGCGGGGAGCTGTTTTTT. Amino acids: CSVAIGRTGGELFF.

The chain recombines TRBV5-1 with TRBJ2-1; 9 bases agree with TRBD1. CDR1 is SGHRS and CDR2 is YFSETQ in the germline V gene. This CDR3 contains 14 residues. The trim removed 4 bases at V and 8 bases at J, leaving 7 bases unmatched. CDR3 nucleotides: TGCGCCAGCAGCCTACAGGGGGCCCAGGATGAGCAGTTCTTC. This sequence encodes CASSLQGAQDEQFF.

CDR3 nucleotides: TGTGCCAGCAGTTTTTGGCGGAACACTGAAGCTTTCTTT. It translates to CASSFWRNTEAFF. The V call is TRBV27, the J call TRBJ1-1; D unresolved. CDR1 and CDR2 (germline): MNHEY, SMNVEV (reference sequence). The V gene lost 3 bases and the J gene lost 1 base, with 6 bases spanning the gap. The CDR3 totals 13 residues.

V gene TRBV24-1 combines with J gene TRBJ2-2, with TRBD1 as a possible D gene (7 bases). Trimming took off 9 bases at V and 0 bases at J, with 16 bases between the two ends. Germline CDR1 and CDR2: KGHDR and SFDVKD. The CDR3 covers 16 residues. The CDR3 here is CATAGQRSANTGELFF. For the CDR3, the DNA is TGTGCCACCGCGGGACAGCGCTCCGCGAACACCGGGGAGCTGTTTTTT.

This chain connects TRBV30 to TRBJ2-1; TRBD2 might be the D (5 bases). V lost 0 bases, J lost 3 bases, and 9 bases lay in between. The CDR3 length is 14 residues. The germline V gene encodes CDR1 GTSNPN and CDR2 SVGIG (reference sequence). CDR3 sequence (DNA): TGTGCCTGGAGTGTAAACGGAGGCTACAATGAGCAGTTCTTC. Amino acids: CAWSVNGGYNEQFF.

The rearrangement links TRBV5-1 to TRBJ1-1, with no clear D. The germline CDR1 and CDR2 sequences are SGHRS and YFSETQ. The V and J ends lost 3 bases and 1 base respectively, with 13 bases between them. This CDR3 is 15 amino acids long. CDR3 region: CASSSLLGGNTEAFF. Written as DNA, the CDR3 is TGCGCCAGCAGCTCCCTTCTTGGCGGGAACACTGAAGCTTTCTTT. Full variable domain (outside the CDR3, taken from reference TRBV5-1 and TRBJ1-1): KAGVTQTPRYLIKTRGQQVTLSCSPISGHRSVSWYQQTPGQGLQFLFEYFSETQRNKGNFPGRFSGRQFSNSRSEMNVSTLELGDSALYLCASSSLLGGNTEAFFGQGTRLTVV.

CDR3 in amino acids: CASSESATDTQYF. The CDR3 DNA reads TGCGCCAGCAGTGAGTCGGCCACAGATACGCAGTATTTT. The chain employs TRBV10-1 and TRBJ2-3; D uncertain. V gave up 0 bases and J gave up 2 bases, with 3 bases separating them. Germline CDR1 and CDR2: WNHNN and SYGVQD (reference sequence). The CDR3 is 13 amino acids.

CDR3 sequence reads: CASGTDRALNGYTF. CDR3 nucleotide sequence: TGTGCCAGTGGGACCGACAGGGCCCTAAATGGCTACACCTTC. This rearrangement joins TRBV6-5 to TRBJ1-2, with TRBD1 matching 7 bases. CDR3 length: 14 amino acids. Germline lookup yields CDR1 MNHEY and CDR2 SVGAGI. V was clipped by 9 bases and J by 6 bases; unmatched bases: 13.

The chain joins TRBV25-1 to TRBJ2-3; 8 positions match TRBD1. Germline trimming cut 3 bases from V and 6 bases from J; bases unmatched to any gene: 11. In germline, CDR1 is MGHDK, CDR2 SYGVNS. CDR3 size: 16 residues. The CDR3 here is CASSDWGQGAKDTQYF. In DNA form, the CDR3 reads TGTGCCAGCAGTGATTGGGGGCAGGGGGCGAAGGATACGCAGTATTTT. The whole variable domain, remainder taken from reference TRBV25-1 and TRBJ2-3, is EADIYQTPRYLVIGTGKKITLECSQTMGHDKMYWYQQDPGMELHLIHYSYGVNSTEKGDLSSESTVSRIRTEHFPLTLESARPSHTSQYLCASSDWGQGAKDTQYFGPGTRLTVL.

The genes are TRBV5-1 and TRBJ1-5; D gene ambiguous. V was trimmed by 1 base and J by 5 bases, leaving 7 bases between them. This CDR3 spans 13 amino acids. Germline V gives CDR1 SGHRS, CDR2 YFSETQ. CDR3 residues: CASSLNLDQPQHF. Here the CDR3 DNA reads TGCGCCAGCAGCTTGAATTTGGATCAGCCCCAGCATTTT.

Only one count was recorded for this clone. This chain links TRBV4-3 with TRBJ1-2; D is possibly TRBD1 (6 bases). Trimming took 0 bases from V and 3 from J, leaving 11 bases between them. The germline V gene has CDR1 LGHNA and CDR2 YSLEER. The length of the CDR3 is 15 residues. CDR3 nucleotides: TGCGCCAGCAGCCAAGAAGGGACAAATTACTATGGCTACACCTTC. The encoded protein is CASSQEGTNYYGYTF.

The chain couples TRBV6-5 to TRBJ1-1, with 7 bases matching TRBD1. Germline CDR1 is MNHEY and CDR2 is SVGAGI. This CDR3 contains 12 residues. The J segment lost 7 bases and the V segment lost 4 bases, leaving 3 bases of the junction unmatched. CDR3 sequence: CASSSGQFEAFF. DNA for the CDR3: TGTGCCAGCAGTTCGGGACAGTTTGAAGCTTTCTTT.

The genes are TRBV12-3 or TRBV12-4 and TRBJ2-7; TRBD1 might be the D (5 bases). There are 13 residues in the CDR3. V was trimmed by 7 bases and J by 3 bases, leaving 13 bases between them. For the CDR3, the DNA is TGTGCCAGCAAATCAGGTGACAGCTACGAGCAGTACTTC. Its protein product is CASKSGDSYEQYF.

CDR3 nucleotide sequence: TGTGCCAGCAGTGAAAGCGCGGGGTGGCTGGAGACCCAGTACTTC. Its translation: CASSESAGWLETQYF. This chain links TRBV6-1 with TRBJ2-5, with TRBD2 as a possible D gene (6 bases). Germline CDR1 MNHNS, CDR2 SASEGT. CDR3 length: 15 residues. Trimming stripped 2 bases from V and 5 bases from J, with 15 bases between.

CDR3: CASSTGTVYEQYF. CDR3 nucleotide sequence: TGTGCCAGCAGCACCGGGACAGTCTACGAGCAGTACTTC. The chain has TRBV11-2 and TRBJ2-7; 7 positions agree with TRBD1. The CDR3 totals 13 residues. Germline V lookup: CDR1 SGHAT, CDR2 FQNNGV. V shed 5 bases and J 3 bases; nucleotides not matched to a gene: 4.

The chain recombines TRBV19 with TRBJ1-4, with 7 positions matching TRBD1. V lost 3 bases, J lost 0 bases, and 4 bases stayed unmatched. This CDR3 is 16 amino acids long. Germline lookup yields CDR1 LNHDA and CDR2 SQIVND (reference sequence). The CDR3 DNA reads as TGTGCCAGTAGTATTGGGACAGCTACAACTAATGAAAAACTGTTTTTT. Encoded protein: CASSIGTATTNEKLFF. The whole variable domain, filled in from reference TRBV19 and TRBJ1-4, reads DGGITQSPKYLFRKEGQNVTLSCEQNLNHDAMYWYRQDPGQGLRLIYYSQIVNDFQKGDIAEGYSVSREKKESFPLTVTSAQKNPTAFYLCASSIGTATTNEKLFFGSGTQLSVL.

This sequence joins TRBV19 and TRBJ1-4; D ambiguous. The CDR3 extends over 14 amino acids. CDR1 and CDR2 (germline): LNHDA, SQIVND (reference sequence). The germline V and J ends were trimmed by 4 bases and 5 bases, with 11 bases remaining between them. CDR3 region: CASSSRRINEKLFF. The CDR3 region has the DNA TGTGCCAGTAGTAGCAGGAGGATCAATGAAAAACTGTTTTTT.

The chain combines TRBV28 with TRBJ1-4; 11 bases fit TRBD1. CDR1 is MDHEN and CDR2 is SYDVKM in the germline V gene. J was trimmed by 2 bases and V by 4 bases; bases with no gene match: 9. The CDR3 is made up of 18 amino acids. The CDR3 nucleotides read TGTGCCAGCAGTTCTCGAATGGACAGGGGGCCGACTAATGAAAAACTGTTTTTT. Translation: CASSSRMDRGPTNEKLFF.

This sequence joins TRBV7-9 and TRBJ1-1, with D unclear. The CDR3 contains 15 residues. V was cut by 5 bases and J by 5 bases, with 18 bases left in between. The germline V gene has CDR1 SEHNR and CDR2 FQNEAQ (reference sequence). The CDR3 region has the DNA TGTGCCAGCAGCCGAGGGTCCCGGACTAGGACTGAAGCTTTCTTT. Protein sequence: CASSRGSRTRTEAFF.

The rearrangement uses TRBV27 and TRBJ2-7; D may be TRBD1 or TRBD2 (7 bases each). From germline, CDR1 is MNHEY and CDR2 SMNVEV (reference sequence). V gave up 0 bases and J gave up 2 bases, with 11 bases separating them. This CDR3 spans 15 amino acids. The CDR3 coding sequence is TGTGCCAGCAGTTTATCGAGCGGGACAGCCTACGAGCAGTACTTC. Translating gives CASSLSSGTAYEQYF.

The chain employs TRBV2 and TRBJ1-4, with D unclear. The CDR3 totals 13 residues. From germline, CDR1 is SNHLY and CDR2 FYNNEI. Deletions cut 7 bases from V and 4 bases from J, with 10 bases between. This CDR3 reads CASIRSSNEKLFF. The CDR3 coding sequence is TGTGCCAGCATTAGGTCGAGTAATGAAAAACTGTTTTTT.

The chain carries TRBV7-9 and TRBJ2-3; TRBD2 matches 10 bases. This CDR3 has 16 residues. Germline CDR1 SEHNR, CDR2 FQNEAQ (reference sequence). V lost 1 base and J lost 1; bases outside the gene matches: 2. This CDR3 is CASSLVAGGRTDTQYF. CDR3 DNA: TGTGCCAGCAGCTTAGTAGCGGGAGGACGCACAGATACGCAGTATTTT.

V is TRBV7-9 and J is TRBJ1-2; a weak D match, TRBD1 (6 bases). This CDR3 region has 18 residues. Germline V lookup: CDR1 SEHNR, CDR2 FQNEAQ (reference sequence). V was cut by 1 base and J by 0 bases, with 18 bases left in between. The CDR3 loop reads CASSLGESGALANYGYTF. The CDR3 coding sequence is TGTGCCAGCAGCTTAGGGGAGTCGGGGGCCTTAGCTAACTATGGCTACACCTTC.

The chain recombines TRBV11-3 with TRBJ2-3; TRBD2 aligns across 7 bases. The length of the CDR3 is 15 residues. Germline V lookup: CDR1 SGHNT, CDR2 YENEEA. V shed 5 bases and J 5 bases; nucleotides not matched to a gene: 10. CDR3 sequence: CASSNRTRRGDTQYF. DNA for the CDR3: TGTGCCAGCAGCAACCGGACTAGAAGAGGAGATACGCAGTATTTT.

The chain uses TRBV2 and TRBJ1-3, with 10 bases fitting TRBD1. The CDR3 length is 15 residues. The J segment lost 2 bases and the V segment lost 5 bases, leaving 3 bases of the junction unmatched. Germline values: CDR1 SNHLY, CDR2 FYNNEI. In DNA, the CDR3 is TGTGCCAGCAGTCAAGGACAGGGGGCTGGAAACACCATATATTTT. Residues: CASSQGQGAGNTIYF. The full variable domain, with the rest looked up from reference TRBV2 and TRBJ1-3, is EPEVTQTPSHQVTQMGQEVILRCVPISNHLYFYWYRQILGQKVEFLVSFYNNEISEKSEIFDDQFSVERPDGSNFTLKIRSTKLEDSAMYFCASSQGQGAGNTIYFGEGSWLTVV.